Following are 10 T cell receptor beta chains from one sample sequenced in a study of tumor and adjacent non-tumor tissue in lung cancer. No cell sorting was done before RNA was extracted from the tissue. Three rounds of nested PCR, following a modified ARM-PCR protocol, produced the TCRbeta library. From the multiplex PCR reads, TCRdb called clonotypes with MiXCR, one entry per CDR3 protein. The repertoire holds 100,000 to 150,000 distinct CDR3 sequences, with 66% as singletons. Sequencing used lung tumor tissue. Receptors were obtained from a man younger than 45 with non-small cell lung cancer.

For this clonotype: The junction shows a germline mismatch at one end, possibly a read error. For the CDR3, the DNA is TGTGTCAGCAGCTTAGCTGCTAGTCCCGGGGAGCTGTTTTTT. Encoded protein: CVSSLAASPGELFF. The gene calls are TRBV11-2 and TRBJ2-2, with D unclear. CDR1 and CDR2 from the germline V gene are SGHAT and FQNNGV. The CDR3 length is 14 residues.

Remarks on this clonotype: This may stem from a read error, because a much larger clone lies one nucleotide away. This chain's CDR3 is CASSRGSSGNTIYF. In DNA form, the CDR3 reads TGTGCCAGCAGCAGGGGGAGTTCTGGAAACACCATATATTTT. The rearrangement joins TRBV6-5 to TRBJ1-3, with 7 positions matching TRBD1. With 6 bases clipped from V and 1 base from J, the junction kept 3 bases outside the gene matches. The germline V gene has CDR1 MNHEY and CDR2 SVGAGI. This CDR3 has 14 residues.

Turning to this clonotype: A junction boundary mismatches the germline segment, possibly from a read error. The V and J genes are TRBV5-5 and TRBJ2-7; perhaps TRBD2 as D (5 bases). The CDR3 is 14 amino acids. The germline CDR1 and CDR2 sequences are SGHKS and YYEKEE (reference sequence). CDR3 sequence (DNA): TGTACCAGCAGCACGACTAACGGGGCCTACGAGCAGTACTTC. This gives the protein CTSSTTNGAYEQYF.

This clonotype appeared a few times. This clone may be a read error of a much larger clone one base away. This rearrangement joins TRBV20-1 to TRBJ2-1; the match to TRBD2 covers 11 bases. Germline V gene data show CDR1 as DFQATT and CDR2 as SNEGSKA (reference sequence). The CDR3 totals 17 residues. As DNA, the CDR3 is TGCAGTGTTAGAGGAGGTAGCGGGGGGGCCGCCTACAATGAGCAGTTCTTC. Residues: CSVRGGSGGAAYNEQFF.

A single count supports this clonotype. Compared with germline, one end of the junction differs, possibly owing to a read error. The CDR3 DNA is TGCGCCAGCAGCCAAGAATCACAGGGATCTGGGGCCAACTTCCTGACTTTC. It translates to CASSQESQGSGANFLTF. The chain carries TRBV4-1 and TRBJ2-6; possibly TRBD1 for D (6 bases). Per germline, CDR1 MGHRA and CDR2 YSYEKL. This CDR3 has 17 amino acids.

Remarks on this clonotype: One end of the junction fails to match germline, which may point to a read error. The V call is TRBV6-5, the J call TRBJ1-1; 7 bases line up with TRBD1. The CDR3 sequence is 13 residues long. Looked up from germline, CDR1 is MNHEY and CDR2 is SVGAGI. CDR3 region: CASTEQGRTVALF. Written as DNA, the CDR3 is TGTGCCAGCACCGAACAGGGGCGGACAGTAGCTCTCTTT.

Note on this clonotype: A read error is possible here, since a much larger clone lies one base away. The CDR3 loop is CSARGQDRTEEIQYF. The CDR3 nucleotides are TGCAGTGCTAGGGGACAGGATCGAACCGAAGAGATCCAGTACTTC. This sequence joins TRBV20-1 and TRBJ2-5, with TRBD1 identical over 8 bases. The CDR3 length is 15 residues. The V gene's germline CDR1 is DFQATT and CDR2 SNEGSKA (reference sequence).

This clonotype was observed a few times. The chain couples TRBV5-1 to TRBJ1-2; possibly TRBD1 for D (5 bases). This CDR3 is built from 13 residues. CDR1 and CDR2 from the germline V gene are SGHRS and YFSETQ. Trimming left V 0 bases short and J 6 bases short, with 9 bases between. CDR3 protein: CASSLVAGHGYTF. CDR3 DNA sequence: TGCGCCAGCAGCTTGGTGGCGGGGCATGGCTACACCTTC.

Worth noting for this clonotype: The junction departs from the called germline gene at one end, perhaps through a read error. The V and J genes are TRBV11-2 and TRBJ2-1; 10 bases match TRBD2. The V gene's germline CDR1 is SGHAT and CDR2 FQNNGV. The CDR3 extends over 17 amino acids. This CDR3 reads CTSSLIAGGGVYNELFF. Here the CDR3 DNA reads TGTACCAGCAGCCTTATAGCGGGAGGAGGAGTTTACAATGAGCTGTTCTTC. The variable domain in full, completed from reference TRBV11-2 and TRBJ2-1, reads EAGVAQSPRYKIIEKRQSVAFWCNPISGHATLYWYQQILGQGPKLLIQFQNNGVVDDSQLPKDRFSAERLKGVDSTLKIQPAKLEDSAVYLCTSSLIAGGGVYNELFFGPGTRLTVL.

V usage is TRBV11-2 and J usage is TRBJ2-5; no definite D call. The V end was cut by 5 bases, the J end by 2 bases, with 18 bases between. Germline loops: CDR1 SGHAT, CDR2 FQNNGV. This CDR3 comprises 16 residues. In DNA, the CDR3 is TGTGCCAGCAGCATAGCTGTAGGGTCGGCTCAAGAGACCCAGTACTTC. It encodes CASSIAVGSAQETQYF.